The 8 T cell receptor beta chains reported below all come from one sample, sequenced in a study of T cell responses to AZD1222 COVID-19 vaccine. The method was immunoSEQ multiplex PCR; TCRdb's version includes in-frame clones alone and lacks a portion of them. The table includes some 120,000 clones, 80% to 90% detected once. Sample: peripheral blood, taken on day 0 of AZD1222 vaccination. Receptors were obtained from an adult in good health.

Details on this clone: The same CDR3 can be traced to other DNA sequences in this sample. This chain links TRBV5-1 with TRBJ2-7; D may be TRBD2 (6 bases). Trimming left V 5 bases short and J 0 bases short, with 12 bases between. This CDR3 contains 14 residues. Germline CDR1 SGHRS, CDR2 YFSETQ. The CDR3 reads CASSPAGSSYEQYF. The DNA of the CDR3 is TGCGCCAGCAGTCCGGCGGGAAGCTCCTACGAGCAGTACTTC.

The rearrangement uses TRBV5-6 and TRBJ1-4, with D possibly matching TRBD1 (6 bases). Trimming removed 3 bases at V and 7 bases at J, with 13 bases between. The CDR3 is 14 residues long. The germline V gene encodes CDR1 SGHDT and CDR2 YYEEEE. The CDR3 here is CASSSRGYGEKLFF. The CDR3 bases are TGTGCCAGCAGCTCTAGGGGGTACGGTGAAAAACTGTTTTTT. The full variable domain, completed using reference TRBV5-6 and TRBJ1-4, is DAGVTQSPTHLIKTRGQQVTLRCSPKSGHDTVSWYQQALGQGPQFIFQYYEEEERQRGNFPDRFSGHQFPNYSSELNVNALLLGDSALYLCASSSRGYGEKLFFGSGTQLSVL.

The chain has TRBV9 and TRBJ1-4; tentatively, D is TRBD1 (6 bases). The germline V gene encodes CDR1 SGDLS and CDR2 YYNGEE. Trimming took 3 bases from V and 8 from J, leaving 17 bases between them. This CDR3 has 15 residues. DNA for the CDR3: TGTGCCAGCAGCGCCGCGGGGGGCCGTGAGGAAAAACTGTTTTTT. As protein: CASSAAGGREEKLFF.

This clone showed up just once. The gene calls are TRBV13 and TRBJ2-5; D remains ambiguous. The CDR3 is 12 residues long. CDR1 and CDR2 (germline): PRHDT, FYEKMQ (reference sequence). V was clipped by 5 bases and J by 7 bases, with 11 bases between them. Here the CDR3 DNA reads TGTGCCAGCAGCCTTACCCTTGGGACCCAGTACTTC. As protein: CASSLTLGTQYF. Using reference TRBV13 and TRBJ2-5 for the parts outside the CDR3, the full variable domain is AAGVIQSPRHLIKEKRETATLKCYPIPRHDTVYWYQQGPGQDPQFLISFYEKMQSDKGSIPDRFSAQQFSDYHSELNMSSLELGDSALYFCASSLTLGTQYFGPGTRLLVL.

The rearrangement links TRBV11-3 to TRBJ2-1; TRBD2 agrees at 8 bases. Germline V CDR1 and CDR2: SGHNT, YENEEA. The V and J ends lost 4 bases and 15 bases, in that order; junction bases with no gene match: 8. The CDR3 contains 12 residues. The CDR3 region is CASSSSGGPAFF. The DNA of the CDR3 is TGTGCCAGCAGCTCCTCGGGAGGGCCGGCGTTCTTC. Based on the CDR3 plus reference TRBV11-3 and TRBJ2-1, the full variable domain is EAGVVQSPRYKIIEKKQPVAFWCNPISGHNTLYWYLQNLGQGPELLIRYENEEAVDDSQLPKDRFSAERLKGVDSTLKIQPAELGDSAVYLCASSSSGGPAFFGPGTRLTVL.

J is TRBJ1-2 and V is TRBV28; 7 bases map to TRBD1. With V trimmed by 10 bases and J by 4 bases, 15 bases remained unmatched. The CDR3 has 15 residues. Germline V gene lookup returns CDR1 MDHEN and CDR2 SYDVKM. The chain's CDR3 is CATGGGDSTLYGYTF. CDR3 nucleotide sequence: TGTGCCACCGGGGGAGGGGACAGCACTCTCTATGGCTACACCTTC.

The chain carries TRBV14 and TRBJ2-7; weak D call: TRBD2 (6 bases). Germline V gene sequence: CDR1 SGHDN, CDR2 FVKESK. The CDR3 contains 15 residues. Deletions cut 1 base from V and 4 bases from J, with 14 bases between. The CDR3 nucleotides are TGTGCCAGCAGCCAAGTAGGGAGGATGGGGTACGAGCAGTACTTC. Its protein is CASSQVGRMGYEQYF. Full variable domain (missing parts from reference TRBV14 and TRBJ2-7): EAGVTQFPSHSVIEKGQTVTLRCDPISGHDNLYWYRRVMGKEIKFLLHFVKESKQDESGMPNNRFLAERTGGTYSTLKVQPAELEDSGVYFCASSQVGRMGYEQYFGPGTRLTVT.

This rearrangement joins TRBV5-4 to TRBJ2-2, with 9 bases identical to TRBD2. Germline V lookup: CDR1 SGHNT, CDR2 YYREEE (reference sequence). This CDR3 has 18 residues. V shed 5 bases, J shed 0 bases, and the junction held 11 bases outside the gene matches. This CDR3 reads CASRGGASGTSNTGELFF. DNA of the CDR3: TGTGCCAGCAGGGGGGGGGCTAGCGGGACCTCGAACACCGGGGAGCTGTTTTTT.